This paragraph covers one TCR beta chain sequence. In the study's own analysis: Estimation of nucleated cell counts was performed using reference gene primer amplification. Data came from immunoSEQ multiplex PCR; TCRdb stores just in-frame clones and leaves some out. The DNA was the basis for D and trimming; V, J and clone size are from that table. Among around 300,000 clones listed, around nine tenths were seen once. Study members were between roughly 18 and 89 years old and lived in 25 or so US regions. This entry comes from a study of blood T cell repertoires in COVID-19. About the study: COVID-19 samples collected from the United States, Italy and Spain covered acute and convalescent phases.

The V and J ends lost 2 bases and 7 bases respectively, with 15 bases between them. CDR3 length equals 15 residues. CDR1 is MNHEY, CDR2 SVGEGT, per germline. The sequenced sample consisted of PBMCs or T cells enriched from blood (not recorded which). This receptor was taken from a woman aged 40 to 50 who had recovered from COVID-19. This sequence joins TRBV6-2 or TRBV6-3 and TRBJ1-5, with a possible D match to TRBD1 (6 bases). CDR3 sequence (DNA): TGTGCCAGCAGTTACGGGGGCGCGGGGGGACAGCCCCAGCATTTT. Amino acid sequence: CASSYGGAGGQPQHF.